This T cell receptor (beta chain) originates from a study of PD-L1 blockade in urothelial cancer. Study background: About 85% of the roughly 30 patients comprised males who had bladder-origin urothelial cancer. Peripheral blood specimens exhibited a median yield of around 130,000 T cells.

The assay was immunoSEQ multiplex PCR, and TCRdb's table has in-frame clones only and misses some. This table holds approximately 52,000 clones, roughly 80% found once. Samples spanned pretreatment and treatment, with 1 to 8 time points per patient. This CDR3 spans 14 amino acids. Germline V gives CDR1 MNHNY, CDR2 SVGAGI (reference sequence). V lost 5 bases to trimming and J lost 5 bases, with 12 bases between them. The rearrangement links TRBV6-6 to TRBJ2-2; a weak D match, TRBD2 (5 bases). Material: PBMCs, obtained around atezolizumab (anti-PD-L1) treatment. The clonotype comes from an older man with urothelial cancer. Here the CDR3 reads CASSADRGTGELFF. The DNA for the CDR3 is TGTGCCAGCAGTGCCGACCGAGGGACCGGGGAGCTGTTTTTT.